This entry lists 28 T cell receptor beta chains sequenced from one sample in a study of CD8 T cells in Susac syndrome. RNA in amounts of about 0.45 to 1 ug was reverse transcribed with random hexamers. TCRdb re-called the immunoSEQ multiplex PCR reads with MiXCR, one entry per CDR3 protein. The sample holds some 200,000 distinct CDR3 sequences, more than 85% seen once. Sequenced sample: CD8+ T cells from PBMCs. Every receptor here comes from a human donor with multiple sclerosis.

The V gene is TRBV6-5, the J gene TRBJ1-6; TRBD1 matches at 7 bases. This CDR3 comprises 14 residues. After removal of 5 bases from V and 9 bases from J, the junction contained 7 bases not matched to a gene. Germline V gene sequence: CDR1 MNHEY, CDR2 SVGAGI. The CDR3 bases are TGTGCCAGCAGTCCGACAGGGCCTGGTTCACCCCTCCACTTT. Protein product: CASSPTGPGSPLHF.

The chain links TRBV6-2 or TRBV6-3 to TRBJ1-4; possible D gene TRBD1, 6 bases. The germline CDR1 and CDR2 sequences are MNHEY and SVGEGT. V was shortened by 5 bases and J by 8 bases, with 12 bases between the two germline ends. The CDR3 is 13 residues long. The DNA for the CDR3 is TGTGCCAGCAGTGCGGGGACAATCGAAAAACTGTTTTTT. The encoded protein is CASSAGTIEKLFF.

The chain recombines TRBV7-9 with TRBJ2-7, with TRBD1 matching over 7 bases. V trimming: 4 bases; J trimming: 2 bases; junction bases outside the gene matches: 8. This CDR3 comprises 15 residues. Germline assignment: CDR1 SEHNR and CDR2 FQNEAQ (reference sequence). The CDR3 DNA reads as TGTGCCAGCAGCTCACGACAGGGATCCCCCTACGAGCAGTACTTC. This codes for CASSSRQGSPYEQYF.

The rearrangement uses TRBV5-4 and TRBJ1-1, with TRBD1 matching over 7 bases. V shed 1 base, J shed 3 bases, and the junction held 3 bases outside the gene matches. Germline V gene lookup returns CDR1 SGHNT and CDR2 YYREEE (reference sequence). The CDR3 extends over 14 amino acids. The CDR3 DNA sequence: TGTGCCAGCAGCTTGCCAGGGGGGCACACTGAAGCTTTCTTT. This encodes CASSLPGGHTEAFF.

The chain uses TRBV27 and TRBJ1-5; TRBD1 matches 7 bases. Germline assignment: CDR1 MNHEY and CDR2 SMNVEV (reference sequence). The CDR3 contains 15 residues. The ends lost 3 bases at V and 4 bases at J; junction bases unmatched: 6. The CDR3 DNA is TGTGCCAGCAGTTTGCAGGGGGTGTGGAATCAGCCCCAGCATTTT. Translating it yields CASSLQGVWNQPQHF.

The chain recombines TRBV7-6 with TRBJ1-5, with D uncertain. The CDR3 has 15 amino acids. The germline V gene encodes CDR1 SGHVS and CDR2 FNYEAQ. V dropped 4 bases and J dropped 5 bases, with 15 bases sitting between them. The CDR3 loop reads CASSSTQDGHQPQHF. Written as DNA, the CDR3 is TGTGCCAGCAGCTCCACCCAGGACGGCCATCAGCCCCAGCATTTT.

This sequence joins TRBV19 and TRBJ2-7; the D is unclear. CDR3 length: 14 amino acids. Per germline, CDR1 LNHDA and CDR2 SQIVND (reference sequence). Trimming left V 4 bases short and J 4 bases short, with 14 bases between. The CDR3, as DNA: TGTGCCAGTAGTAGTGGGTTGCAGAGTTACGAGCAGTACTTC. Its translation: CASSSGLQSYEQYF.

The J gene is TRBJ1-4, the V gene TRBV4-2; D unclear. The CDR3 has 13 amino acids. V was shortened by 0 bases and J by 8 bases, with 7 bases between the two germline ends. From germline, CDR1 is LGHNA and CDR2 YNFKEQ. CDR3 coding DNA: TGTGCCAGCAGCCAAGAGCAGAGCGAAAAACTGTTTTTT. Its translation: CASSQEQSEKLFF.

The V call is TRBV2, the J call TRBJ2-3, with 9 bases matching TRBD2. Trimming cost V 3 bases and J 4 bases; bases outside gene matches: 2. This CDR3 is built from 14 residues. Germline V CDR1 and CDR2: SNHLY, FYNNEI. CDR3 residues: CASSERGGADTQYF. The DNA for the CDR3 is TGTGCCAGCAGTGAGCGGGGGGGCGCAGATACGCAGTATTTT.

CDR3 nucleotides: TGTGCCAGCAAAGGTGTCAGGGGACGCCACGAGCAGTACTTC. Encoded protein: CASKGVRGRHEQYF. This chain uses TRBV6-5 with TRBJ2-7, with a weak D call TRBD1 (6 bases). Germline V gives CDR1 MNHEY, CDR2 SVGAGI. This CDR3 is built from 14 residues. With 7 bases removed from V and 5 bases from J, the gap between germline ends came to 18 bases.

V and J are TRBV19 and TRBJ2-2; D is unclear. CDR3 length equals 16 residues. V was clipped by 7 bases and J by 3 bases, with 18 bases between them. Per the germline V gene, CDR1 is LNHDA and CDR2 is SQIVND (reference sequence). The CDR3: CASNPDPPGYTGELFF. CDR3 bases: TGTGCCAGTAATCCCGACCCCCCTGGGTACACCGGGGAGCTGTTTTTT.

The rearrangement joins TRBV19 to TRBJ1-1; no clear D. CDR1 and CDR2 (germline): LNHDA, SQIVND (reference sequence). The V and J ends lost 5 bases and 1 base respectively, with 8 bases between them. This CDR3 spans 13 amino acids. CDR3 nucleotides: TGTGCCAGTAGTCCTACACCGAACACTGAAGCTTTCTTT. It translates to CASSPTPNTEAFF.

The CDR3 DNA follows: TGTGCCAGCAGCCAAGGGGTGGGAGACTCCTACGAGCAGTACTTC. The encoded protein is CASSQGVGDSYEQYF. J is TRBJ2-7 and V is TRBV4-2, with D tentatively TRBD2 (5 bases). The ends were cut back, 1 base at V and 0 bases at J, with 10 bases in the middle. The CDR3 is 15 amino acids. Looked up from germline, CDR1 is LGHNA and CDR2 is YNFKEQ.

The chain recombines TRBV11-1 with TRBJ2-1; 12 bases match TRBD2. J was trimmed by 0 bases and V by 6 bases; bases with no gene match: 6. The CDR3 totals 17 residues. The germline CDR1 and CDR2 sequences are SGHAT and FQDESV (reference sequence). CDR3: CASSPSGRVFSYNEQFF. The CDR3 DNA sequence: TGTGCCAGCAGTCCTAGCGGGAGGGTATTCTCCTACAATGAGCAGTTCTTC.

The chain links TRBV24-1 to TRBJ2-7, with TRBD1 matching over 7 bases. This CDR3 comprises 15 residues. Germline V gene lookup returns CDR1 KGHDR and CDR2 SFDVKD. Trimming at V came to 4 bases and at J to 4 bases, leaving 9 bases not matched to a gene. The CDR3 nucleotides read TGTGCCACCAGTGACCCTGACAGGGAGCCTTACGAGCAGTACTTC. Translating it yields CATSDPDREPYEQYF.

V is TRBV6-2 or TRBV6-3 and J is TRBJ1-2, with D possibly being TRBD1 (5 bases). The CDR3 spans 13 residues. Germline V CDR1 and CDR2: MNHEY, SVGEGT. Deletions cut 4 bases from V and 1 base from J, with 7 bases between. The CDR3 DNA is TGTGCCAGCAGTTTCGACAGTAACTATGGCTACACCTTC. Protein product: CASSFDSNYGYTF.

The CDR3 DNA reads as TGCAGCGTTGTTGGGGGCGCGGACACTGAAGCTTTCTTT. Its protein product is CSVVGGADTEAFF. The chain uses TRBV29-1 and TRBJ1-1; maybe TRBD1 (6 bases). The CDR3 extends over 13 amino acids. The germline gives CDR1 SQVTM, CDR2 ANQGSEA. Trimming cost V 4 bases and J 3 bases, with 12 bases left between them. Drawing the rest from reference TRBV29-1 and TRBJ1-1, the complete variable domain is SAVISQKPSRDICQRGTSLTIQCQVDSQVTMMFWYRQQPGQSLTLIATANQGSEATYESGFVIDKFPISRPNLTFSTLTVSNMSPEDSSIYLCSVVGGADTEAFFGQGTRLTVV.

The genes are TRBV3-1 and TRBJ1-2; TRBD1 agrees at 7 bases. Trimming at V came to 4 bases and at J to 4 bases, leaving 3 bases not matched to a gene. The CDR3 loop spans 13 amino acids. Germline V lookup: CDR1 LGHDT, CDR2 YNNKEL (reference sequence). CDR3 sequence (DNA): TGTGCCAGCAGCCGGGACAGCTTCTATGGCTACACCTTC. Protein sequence: CASSRDSFYGYTF.

The chain carries TRBV14 and TRBJ1-1; D not resolved. CDR1 is SGHDN, CDR2 FVKESK, per germline. The CDR3 totals 16 residues. Trimming shortened V by 0 bases and J by 7 bases, and 18 bases separated the two germline ends. CDR3 nucleotide sequence: TGTGCCAGCAGCCAAGAAATCCACGGCTATCTCGGTGAAGCTTTCTTT. Its translation: CASSQEIHGYLGEAFF.

V gene TRBV28 combines with J gene TRBJ2-2; D may be TRBD1 (6 bases). The V gene's germline CDR1 is MDHEN and CDR2 SYDVKM. This CDR3 is built from 15 residues. V shed 8 bases and J shed 2 bases, with 15 bases lying between them. CDR3 loop: CASWGRGPNTGELFF. CDR3 nucleotide sequence: TGTGCCAGCTGGGGGCGTGGGCCTAACACCGGGGAGCTGTTTTTT.

The chain combines TRBV7-9 with TRBJ2-1; D gene uncertain. Germline V lookup: CDR1 SEHNR, CDR2 FQNEAQ (reference sequence). The CDR3 has 11 residues. V was trimmed by 3 bases and J by 16 bases, leaving 13 bases between them. CDR3 amino acids: CASSFSRPQFF. CDR3 sequence (DNA): TGTGCCAGCAGCTTCTCGCGGCCCCAATTCTTC.

This chain joins TRBV29-1 and TRBJ1-1; 8 bases line up with TRBD1. J lost 7 bases, V lost 5 bases, and 9 bases had no gene match. Germline V gives CDR1 SQVTM, CDR2 ANQGSEA. The CDR3 runs 13 residues. The CDR3 DNA reads as TGCAGCGTTCCGTGGACAGGGAACGGTGAAGCTTTCTTT. Amino acids: CSVPWTGNGEAFF.

V usage is TRBV7-9 and J usage is TRBJ2-1; possible D gene TRBD2, 5 bases. The germline V gene has CDR1 SEHNR and CDR2 FQNEAQ (reference sequence). The germline V and J ends were trimmed by 1 base and 7 bases, with 8 bases remaining between them. The CDR3 loop spans 13 amino acids. The CDR3 spells CASSLGERNEQFF. The CDR3 coding sequence is TGTGCCAGCAGCTTAGGGGAGAGGAATGAGCAGTTCTTC.

The chain joins TRBV4-1 to TRBJ2-7; 7 positions match TRBD2. The CDR3 sequence is 15 residues long. Germline V gives CDR1 MGHRA, CDR2 YSYEKL. V lost 1 base to trimming and J lost 2 bases; unmatched junction nucleotides: 5. The CDR3 region is CASSQGWAGAYEQYF. The CDR3 DNA reads as TGCGCCAGCAGCCAAGGGTGGGCGGGGGCCTACGAGCAGTACTTC.

This clonotype appeared once. V and J are TRBV27 and TRBJ2-7; possible D gene TRBD2, 6 bases. This CDR3 is 14 amino acids long. With 4 bases removed from V and 2 bases from J, the gap between germline ends came to 12 bases. Germline CDR1 reads MNHEY; CDR2 reads SMNVEV (reference sequence). This CDR3 is CASSWASAAYEQYF. The CDR3 region has the DNA TGTGCCAGCAGTTGGGCTAGCGCAGCCTACGAGCAGTACTTC.

The gene calls are TRBV20-1 and TRBJ1-2; D is uncertain. CDR1 is DFQATT and CDR2 is SNEGSKA in the germline V gene (reference sequence). This CDR3 is 14 amino acids long. The germline V and J ends were trimmed by 2 bases and 6 bases, with 16 bases remaining between them. The CDR3 loop reads CSARPPSPSHGYTF. CDR3 DNA: TGCAGTGCTAGACCACCGTCCCCAAGCCATGGCTACACCTTC.

The genes are TRBV4-3 and TRBJ2-6, with a possible D match to TRBD2 (5 bases). V dropped 1 base and J dropped 1 base, with 5 bases sitting between them. The germline V gene encodes CDR1 LGHNA and CDR2 YSLEER. The CDR3 totals 15 residues. The CDR3 spells CASSQGTSGANVLTF. In nucleotides, the CDR3 is TGCGCCAGCAGCCAAGGGACTTCTGGGGCCAACGTCCTGACTTTC.

The chain couples TRBV5-1 to TRBJ2-7, with 8 bases lining up with TRBD2. Germline V CDR1 and CDR2: SGHRS, YFSETQ. The CDR3 is 15 residues long. J lost 2 bases, V lost 5 bases, and 9 bases had no gene match. Here the CDR3 reads CASSPPGGVTYEQYF. CDR3 bases: TGCGCCAGCAGTCCCCCGGGGGGGGTGACCTACGAGCAGTACTTC.